This entry lists 22 T cell receptor beta chains sequenced from one sample in a study of blood T cell repertoires in COVID-19. The method was immunoSEQ multiplex PCR; TCRdb's version includes in-frame clones alone and lacks a portion of them. The sample lists about 150,000 clones; around 86% were seen once. Source material: peripheral blood. These receptors came from a woman in her sixties with active or convalescent COVID-19.

The chain carries TRBV13 and TRBJ1-2; D is unresolved. There are 14 residues in the CDR3. With 5 bases removed from V and 4 bases from J, the gap between germline ends came to 14 bases. CDR1 and CDR2 from the germline V gene are PRHDT and FYEKMQ (reference sequence). The CDR3 nucleotides are TGTGCCAGCAGCCAACGGGTAACGCTCTATGGCTACACCTTC. Translation: CASSQRVTLYGYTF.

This chain uses TRBV10-3 with TRBJ1-2; 7 bases are a match to TRBD1. The germline V gene has CDR1 ENHRY and CDR2 SYGVKD. The CDR3 contains 15 residues. V gave up 6 bases and J gave up 2 bases; unmatched junction bases: 9. The CDR3, as DNA: TGTGCCATCAGCGCTGACAGGGAGCAGAACTATGGCTACACCTTC. Residues: CAISADREQNYGYTF.

CDR3 residues: CASSSGGEQYF. The CDR3 nucleotides read TGTGCCAGCAGCTCCGGAGGGGAGCAGTACTTC. The genes are TRBV9 and TRBJ2-7; D is possibly TRBD2 (6 bases). The germline gives CDR1 SGDLS, CDR2 YYNGEE. The CDR3 covers 11 residues. V shed 4 bases and J shed 7 bases, with 9 bases lying between them. The full variable domain, with the rest looked up from reference TRBV9 and TRBJ2-7, is DSGVTQTPKHLITATGQRVTLRCSPRSGDLSVYWYQQSLDQGLQFLIQYYNGEERAKGNILERFSAQQFPDLHSELNLSSLELGDSALYFCASSSGGEQYFGPGTRLTVT.

This clone was seen more than once but under ten times. The gene calls are TRBV30 and TRBJ2-3, with 7 bases identical to TRBD1. With 5 bases clipped from V and 3 bases from J, the junction kept 8 bases outside the gene matches. Germline V gene sequence: CDR1 GTSNPN, CDR2 SVGIG (reference sequence). The CDR3 runs to 14 residues. CDR3 in amino acids: CAWLRGQPTDTQYF. The CDR3 nucleotides read TGTGCCTGGTTAAGGGGACAGCCGACAGATACGCAGTATTTT.

This chain uses TRBV6-5 with TRBJ1-4, with D tentatively TRBD1 (6 bases). The V end lost 4 bases, the J end lost 3 bases, and 12 bases lay between the germline ends. The CDR3 is 15 residues long. Germline lookup yields CDR1 MNHEY and CDR2 SVGAGI. The CDR3 coding sequence is TGTGCCAGCAGTTCCTGGGGGGGCCCTAATGAAAAACTGTTTTTT. Residues: CASSSWGGPNEKLFF.

The DNA for the CDR3 is TGTGCCAGCCGATACAGGGGTAAACACACCGGGGAGCTGTTTTTT. Protein: CASRYRGKHTGELFF. The chain links TRBV7-2 to TRBJ2-2; 7 bases line up with TRBD1. CDR3 length: 15 residues. V lost 8 bases to trimming and J lost 3 bases; unmatched junction nucleotides: 9. The germline V gene encodes CDR1 SGHTA and CDR2 FQGNSA.

The rearrangement joins TRBV6-5 to TRBJ2-7; no firm D call. Germline V gives CDR1 MNHEY, CDR2 SVGAGI. Trimming took 6 bases from V and 0 from J, leaving 6 bases between them. The CDR3 is 12 residues long. CDR3 in amino acids: CASRFSSYEQYF. The CDR3 nucleotides read TGTGCCAGCAGGTTCAGCTCCTACGAGCAGTACTTC.

The chain couples TRBV7-2 to TRBJ2-7; 9 bases match TRBD2. The CDR3 length is 14 residues. Trimming removed 5 bases from V and 3 bases from J; junction bases left unmatched: 5. Germline CDR1 is SGHTA and CDR2 is FQGNSA. CDR3 sequence: CASSTGLAVYEQYF. CDR3 bases: TGTGCCAGCAGCACGGGACTAGCAGTCTACGAGCAGTACTTC.

This chain joins TRBV6-6 and TRBJ1-1; no clear D. The CDR3 loop spans 13 amino acids. Germline CDR1 and CDR2: MNHNY and SVGAGI (reference sequence). V was cut by 0 bases and J by 6 bases, with 8 bases left in between. The CDR3: CASSYSQFAEAFF. CDR3 sequence (DNA): TGTGCCAGCAGTTACTCTCAGTTCGCTGAAGCTTTCTTT.

In DNA form, the CDR3 reads TGTGCCAGCAGAGCCGGGACTCTGGGAAACACCATATATTTT. It is translated as CASRAGTLGNTIYF. The chain combines TRBV2 with TRBJ1-3; D is perhaps TRBD1 (5 bases). The CDR3 is 14 amino acids. The ends were cut back, 6 bases at V and 4 bases at J, with 13 bases in the middle. Germline CDR1 and CDR2: SNHLY and FYNNEI.

The genes are TRBV24-1 and TRBJ2-2, with 13 bases matching TRBD2. This CDR3 contains 17 residues. The V gene's germline CDR1 is KGHDR and CDR2 SFDVKD. After removal of 3 bases from V and 5 bases from J, the junction contained 5 bases not matched to a gene. The CDR3 loop is CATSDPRTSGGTGELFF. DNA of the CDR3: TGTGCCACCAGTGATCCAAGGACTAGCGGGGGAACCGGGGAGCTGTTTTTT.

The J gene is TRBJ1-2, the V gene TRBV6-5, with 7 bases that match TRBD1. CDR1 is MNHEY and CDR2 is SVGAGI in the germline V gene. This CDR3 has 14 amino acids. V gave up 2 bases and J gave up 3 bases; unmatched junction bases: 3. The CDR3 loop reads CASSYLDRDYGYTF. The CDR3 coding sequence is TGTGCCAGCAGTTACCTCGACAGGGACTATGGCTACACCTTC.

The chain joins TRBV10-3 to TRBJ1-1, with unresolved D. CDR1 is ENHRY, CDR2 SYGVKD, per germline. V lost 3 bases and J 0 bases, leaving 11 bases between the germline ends. The CDR3 length is 15 residues. The CDR3: CAISDSINMNTEAFF. In DNA form, the CDR3 reads TGTGCCATCAGTGACAGTATTAACATGAACACTGAAGCTTTCTTT.

This clone appeared once. The chain employs TRBV11-3 and TRBJ2-3; the D is unclear. Per the germline V gene, CDR1 is SGHNT and CDR2 is YENEEA. The CDR3 is 13 amino acids. Trimming cost V 2 bases and J 4 bases, with 7 bases left between them. The CDR3 DNA sequence: TGTGCCAGCAGCTTAAATAGCCCAGATACGCAGTATTTT. This translates into CASSLNSPDTQYF.

The V call is TRBV6-2 or TRBV6-3, the J call TRBJ1-1; 8 nucleotides align to TRBD1. The germline gives CDR1 MNHEY, CDR2 SVGEGT. Losses at the gene ends were 5 bases for V and 4 bases for J; bases not matched to a gene: 6. The CDR3 covers 14 residues. CDR3 protein: CASSRTGSSTEAFF. The CDR3 coding sequence is TGTGCCAGCAGTCGGACAGGGTCGAGCACTGAAGCTTTCTTT.

This clone was picked up a small number of times. The genes are TRBV19 and TRBJ1-1; 8 bases map to TRBD1. Germline loops: CDR1 LNHDA, CDR2 SQIVND (reference sequence). The CDR3 length is 15 residues. V shed 5 bases and J 3 bases; nucleotides not matched to a gene: 8. The CDR3 region has the DNA TGTGCCAGTAGTTTGCAAGGGACAGGTGACACTGAAGCTTTCTTT. Translating it yields CASSLQGTGDTEAFF.

This clone is a singleton in its sample. The chain joins TRBV9 to TRBJ1-2; unclear D gene. The CDR3 spans 13 residues. Looked up from germline, CDR1 is SGDLS and CDR2 is YYNGEE. V lost 4 bases and J 8 bases, leaving 15 bases between the germline ends. CDR3 protein: CASSPRMGEGYTF. CDR3 bases: TGTGCCAGCAGCCCCCGGATGGGAGAAGGCTACACCTTC.

The J gene is TRBJ2-7, the V gene TRBV2; 14 bases agree with TRBD2. This CDR3 comprises 17 residues. The germline V gene has CDR1 SNHLY and CDR2 FYNNEI. Unmatched junction bases numbered 17, after V lost 8 bases and J lost 8 bases. In nucleotides, the CDR3 is TGTGCCAGCCGGAACCTTCCGGGGACTAGCGGGAGTTACAAGCAGTACTTC. Translating it yields CASRNLPGTSGSYKQYF.

The chain recombines TRBV5-1 with TRBJ2-3, with D perhaps TRBD1 (5 bases). Trimming cost V 0 bases and J 3 bases, with 14 bases left between them. Germline assignment: CDR1 SGHRS and CDR2 YFSETQ. The length of the CDR3 is 16 residues. CDR3 coding DNA: TGCGCCAGCAGCTTGGGGGGCGGCCGGGTAACAGATACGCAGTATTTT. Protein sequence: CASSLGGGRVTDTQYF.

Only one count was recorded for this clone. The V gene is TRBV7-2, the J gene TRBJ2-5, with 7 bases fitting TRBD1. This CDR3 comprises 15 residues. Germline CDR1 is SGHTA and CDR2 is FQGNSA. J lost 1 base, V lost 0 bases, and 2 bases had no gene match. The CDR3 sequence is CASSLAGTAQETQYF. The CDR3 nucleotides read TGTGCCAGCAGCTTAGCGGGGACAGCCCAAGAGACCCAGTACTTC.

This CDR3 is CASSSRDYQETQYF. DNA for the CDR3: TGTGCCAGCAGCAGCCGGGACTATCAAGAGACCCAGTACTTC. The rearrangement joins TRBV3-1 (or the pseudogene TRBV3-2) to TRBJ2-5; TRBD2 matches 7 bases. Trimming cost V 5 bases and J 2 bases; bases outside gene matches: 5. CDR3 length: 14 residues. From germline, CDR1 is LGHDT and CDR2 YNNKEL (reference sequence).

This clone was observed once. The chain carries TRBV14 and TRBJ2-1; TRBD2 aligns across 8 bases. From germline, CDR1 is SGHDN and CDR2 FVKESK. With V trimmed by 4 bases and J by 7 bases, 12 bases remained unmatched. The CDR3 runs to 16 residues. This chain's CDR3 is CASSRPPSGGGNEQFF. The CDR3 DNA reads TGTGCCAGCAGCCGGCCCCCCAGCGGGGGAGGGAATGAGCAGTTCTTC.